The TCR beta chain described here comes from a study of blood T cell repertoires in COVID-19. Study-wide background: Acute and convalescent COVID-19 specimens originated in the United States, Italy and Spain. Nucleic acid was either cDNA or gDNA, and it came from T cells, B-cell-depleted T cells, or PBMCs.

In this sample, this clone turned up once. Original handling: Amplification from reference gene primers served as the basis for estimated nucleated cell counts. Here immunoSEQ multiplex PCR was the method, and the copy in TCRdb shows in-frame clones only, minus some. The V and J calls and the clone size are those of that table, but D and trimming were determined from the DNA. Altogether some 240,000 clones are present, roughly 88% being singletons, with the ten largest covering more than 9%. The CDR3 is 18 residues long. Germline trimming cut 0 bases from V and 2 bases from J; bases unmatched to any gene: 10. Germline V gene data show CDR1 as SGDLS and CDR2 as YYNGEE.

The chain has TRBV9 and TRBJ1-3, with 8 bases that match TRBD1. The clonotype originates from a man in his fifties or sixties with active or convalescent COVID-19. Specimen: peripheral blood. CDR3 loop: CASSVVGRGTGAGNTIYF. As DNA, the CDR3 is TGTGCCAGCAGCGTAGTGGGTCGAGGGACAGGAGCTGGAAACACCATATATTTT.